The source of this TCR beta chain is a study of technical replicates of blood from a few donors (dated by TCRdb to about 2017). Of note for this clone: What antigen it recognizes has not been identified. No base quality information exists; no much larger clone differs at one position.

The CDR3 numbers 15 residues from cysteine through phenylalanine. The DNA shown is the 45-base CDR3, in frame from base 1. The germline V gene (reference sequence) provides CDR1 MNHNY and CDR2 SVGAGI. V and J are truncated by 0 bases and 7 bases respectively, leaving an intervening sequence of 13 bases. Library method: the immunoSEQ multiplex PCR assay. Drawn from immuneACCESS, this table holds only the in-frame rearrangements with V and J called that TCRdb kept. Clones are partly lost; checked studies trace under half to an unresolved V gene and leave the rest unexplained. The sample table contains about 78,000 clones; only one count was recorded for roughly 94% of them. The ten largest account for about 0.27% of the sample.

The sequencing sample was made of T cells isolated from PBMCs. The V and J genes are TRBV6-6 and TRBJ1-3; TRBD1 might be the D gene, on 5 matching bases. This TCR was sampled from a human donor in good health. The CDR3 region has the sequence CASSYSGGIGNTIYF. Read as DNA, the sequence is TGTGCCAGCAGTTACTCGGGGGGAATCGGGAACACCATATATTTT.